This record concerns one TCR beta chain sequence. This specimen belongs to a study of Tregs in tolerant kidney transplant recipients. From germline, CDR1 is SGDLS and CDR2 YYNGEE. V dropped 7 bases and J dropped 15 bases, with 17 bases sitting between them. This CDR3 region has 11 residues. The assay was immunoSEQ multiplex PCR, and TCRdb's table has in-frame clones only and misses some. The table has under 100,000 clones, roughly 92% seen once. The rearrangement links TRBV9 to TRBJ2-1; D tentatively fits TRBD1 or TRBD2 (6 bases each). The origin of this receptor is a human donor in good health. Source material: CD8+ T cells from blood. CDR3 sequence reads: CASGGPPNRFF. The CDR3 coding sequence is TGTGCCAGCGGGGGGCCCCCTAATCGGTTCTTC.